The TCR beta chain described here comes from a study of cytomegalovirus exposure and HLA in healthy donors. General study results and limits: Later work showed greater clonal expansion in HLA-associated TCR beta chains than in equally common others. TCR beta chain V- and J-gene trimming was linked, in a later analysis, to a missense variant in DCLRE1C. Confirmation was obtained in vitro that a few CMV-associated chains are specific for CMV antigens.

Amplification used 60 Vbeta primers and 13 Jbeta primers. Generated by immunoSEQ multiplex PCR, the TCRdb table keeps only in-frame clones and is missing some. The repertoire includes some 150,000 clones, around 78% of them detected once, and 1.5% sits in the top ten. This clone was detected once. Antigen: not known. The CDR3 has 14 residues. Deletions cut 6 bases from V and 7 bases from J, with 13 bases between. Germline lookup yields CDR1 MNHEY and CDR2 SMNVEV (reference sequence). The clonotype originates from a man aged 40-49 years in good health and CMV-seronegative. The sequenced sample was PBMCs. V and J are TRBV27 and TRBJ1-6, with a weak D call TRBD1 (6 bases). The CDR3 sequence is CASSPRGWNSPLHF. CDR3 nucleotides: TGTGCCAGCAGCCCCAGGGGATGGAATTCACCCCTCCACTTT.